Listed below are T cell receptor beta chains from one sample, sequenced in a study of response to subunit inactivated influenza vaccine. TCRdb ran MiXCR on the RT-PCR reads and lists one entry per CDR3 protein. The sample lists some 600,000 distinct CDR3 sequences; approximately 14% were seen once. Sample: PBMCs from blood, taken 14 to 15 days before vaccination. The receptors derive from a man between 45 and 60 years old who received an inactivated influenza vaccine. Both conserved end residues are part of each CDR3. The order of the fields is V gene, clone size, D gene, J gene, CDR3 DNA, CDR3 protein. A D gene is named only where the DNA matches it firmly. Rows give clone size only sometimes, using once, few, many, or a class for an expanded clone.

>TRBV4-3|-|TRBD2|TRBJ2-5
TGCGCCAGCAGCCAAGGACGCGGACTAGCAGAAGAGACCCAGTACTTC
CASSQGRGLAEETQYF
>TRBV9|many|-|TRBJ2-7
TGTGCCAGCAGCGTAGGCCAAGCCTCTACCTACGAGCAGTACTTC
CASSVGQASTYEQYF
>TRBV7-2|-|-|TRBJ1-1
TGTGCCAGCAGCTTAGGTACGGCAGAAGCTTTCTTT
CASSLGTAEAFF
>TRBV5-1|many|-|TRBJ1-1
TGTGCCAGCAGCCCGGGACTGAACACTGAAGCTTTCTTT
CASSPGLNTEAFF
>TRBV20-1|-|TRBD1|TRBJ2-5
TGCAGTGCTAGAGGAACAGGGGGCGGAGAGACCCAGTACTTC
CSARGTGGGETQYF
>TRBV10-3|few|-|TRBJ2-2
TGTGCCATCAACGGGGGGAACACCGGGGAGCTGTTTTTT
CAINGGNTGELFF
>TRBV20-1|few|-|TRBJ1-2
TGCAGTGCTCCGTCTGGCTACACCTTC
CSAPSGYTF
>TRBV29-1|-|-|TRBJ1-2
TGCAGCGTTGGTCAGGTTAATGGCTACACCTTC
CSVGQVNGYTF
>TRBV28|-|-|TRBJ2-6
TGTGCCAGCAGTCGGGCGGGGTTAAGCTCTGGGGCCAACGTCCTGACTTTC
CASSRAGLSSGANVLTF
>TRBV20-1|-|-|TRBJ1-6
TGCAGTGCTAGACAGAATTCACCCCTCCACTTT
CSARQNSPLHF
>TRBV9|few|-|TRBJ1-2
TGTGCCAGCAGCGGCGGGGACTATGGCTACACCTTC
CASSGGDYGYTF
>TRBV20-1|-|-|TRBJ1-2
TGCAGTGCTAGAGTGCCGGTTATCTATGGCTACACCTTC
CSARVPVIYGYTF
>TRBV5-1|few|TRBD1|TRBJ1-5
TGCGCCAGCAGCTTACAGGGGGCGCGCAATCAGCCCCAGCATTTT
CASSLQGARNQPQHF
>TRBV3-1|few|-|TRBJ2-2
TGTGCCAGCAGCCCCTCCGGGCACACCGGGGAGCTGTTTTTT
CASSPSGHTGELFF
>TRBV12-3/TRBV12-4|few|TRBD2|TRBJ2-3
TGTGCCAGCAGTTCCGGCGGGAGGGCGGGAGATACGCAGTATTTT
CASSSGGRAGDTQYF
>TRBV20-1|-|TRBD2|TRBJ2-5
TGCAGTGCTAGGGCCGGGACTAGTAGGAAGACGGAGACCCAGTACTTC
CSARAGTSRKTETQYF
>TRBV10-2|-|-|TRBJ2-7
TGCGCCAGCAGTGAGTCTGTACCGTACGAGCAGTACTTC
CASSESVPYEQYF
>TRBV5-1|-|TRBD1|TRBJ2-5
TGCGCCAGCAGCTTGGGAAGACAGGGAGAGACCCAGTACTTC
CASSLGRQGETQYF
>TRBV5-1|-|-|TRBJ1-2
TGCGCCAGCAGCACAGGGAATCTCGGTGGCTACACCTTC
CASSTGNLGGYTF
>TRBV6-2/TRBV6-3|few|-|TRBJ1-5
TGTGCCAGCAGCTCGCCCTTGGGACACCTCGGGGGGGGCAATCAGCCCCAGCATTTT
CASSSPLGHLGGGNQPQHF
>TRBV20-1|few|TRBD2|TRBJ2-5
TGCAGTGCTAGGGGTGGGACTAGCGGGGTGGAGACCCAGTACTTC
CSARGGTSGVETQYF
>TRBV10-3|-|TRBD1|TRBJ2-2
TGTGCCATCAGGACAGGGAGCACCGGGGAGCTGTTTTTT
CAIRTGSTGELFF